This T cell receptor (beta chain) was obtained from a study of cytomegalovirus exposure and HLA in healthy donors. This PCR relied on a set of 60 Vbeta primers and 13 Jbeta primers. This table comes from immunoSEQ multiplex PCR, and its TCRdb copy is limited to in-frame clones, with some not included. The sample lists about 140,000 clones, 78% occurring once. CDR1 and CDR2 (germline): MNHEY, SMNVEV (reference sequence). The CDR3 is 14 amino acids. Trimming stripped 10 bases from V and 8 bases from J, with 21 bases between. This TCR was sampled from a male donor in good health and CMV-seronegative. The chain uses TRBV27 and TRBJ2-4; TRBD1 might be the D (5 bases). Sequencing used PBMCs. CDR3 in amino acids: CATSSVGRRDIQYF. Here the CDR3 DNA reads TGTGCCACCTCTTCGGTGGGGCGTAGGGACATTCAGTACTTC.